Listed below are T cell receptor beta chains from one sample, sequenced in a study of blood T cell repertoires in COVID-19. TCRdb's table, derived via immunoSEQ multiplex PCR, lists solely in-frame clones and lacks some. Among a few hundred thousand clones listed, 85% to 90% were seen once. The sequencing sample was made of PBMCs or T cells enriched from blood (not recorded which). The receptor source for this set is a woman aged 40 to 49 who had recovered from COVID-19. CDR3s include the opening cysteine and the closing phenylalanine or tryptophan. Each record gives: clone size, V gene, D gene, J gene, CDR3 DNA, CDR3 protein. A D gene is named only where the DNA matches it firmly. Clone sizes are given selectively: once, few, many, or a class where the clone is expanded.

NA	TRBV4-3	NA	TRBJ1-3	TGCGCCAGCAGCCAATATTCTATCGGAAACACCATATATTTT	CASSQYSIGNTIYF
few	TRBV6-5	NA	TRBJ1-1	TGTGCCAGCAGTATATTAGGGGACACTGAAGCTTTCTTT	CASSILGDTEAFF
NA	TRBV11-2	NA	TRBJ1-3	TGTGCCAGCAGCATAGGGGGGGCTGGAAACACCATATATTTT	CASSIGGAGNTIYF
NA	TRBV5-1	TRBD2	TRBJ2-7	TGCGCCAGCAGCTTGGGCGCTAGCGGGGCCTACGAGCAGTACTTC	CASSLGASGAYEQYF
NA	TRBV7-9	TRBD2	TRBJ2-7	TGTGCCAGCACCCCCCTCCGGGCTAGCGGGGCCTACGAGCAGTACTTC	CASTPLRASGAYEQYF
NA	TRBV18	TRBD2	TRBJ2-2	TGTGCCAGCCGTAGCGGGAGCGTCGGGGAGCTGTTTTTT	CASRSGSVGELFF
NA	TRBV19	NA	TRBJ2-7	TGTGCCAGTAGTTTGCGCGTCTCCTACGAGCAGTACTTC	CASSLRVSYEQYF
NA	TRBV2	TRBD1	TRBJ1-6	TGTGCCAGCAGTGAGGGACAGTATAATAATTCACCCCTCCACTTT	CASSEGQYNNSPLHF
NA	TRBV4-3	NA	TRBJ2-7	TGCGCCAGCAGCCCAGCTATCGACTTCTACGAGCAGTACTTC	CASSPAIDFYEQYF
NA	TRBV12-3/TRBV12-4	TRBD1	TRBJ1-2	TGTGCCAGCTCACAGGGGAGAGGCTATGGCTACACCTTC	CASSQGRGYGYTF
NA	TRBV6-5	NA	TRBJ2-3	TGTGCCAGCACCGAAGGGGTCGGCACAGATACGCAGTATTTT	CASTEGVGTDTQYF
NA	TRBV2	TRBD2	TRBJ2-1	TGTGCCAGCAGGGAAACTAGCGGGGGGTACAATGAGCAGTTCTTC	CASRETSGGYNEQFF
NA	TRBV21-1	NA	TRBJ2-7	TGTGCCAGCAGCAAAGGAGTAAGGCAGGGTTTTTACGAGCAGTACTTC	CASSKGVRQGFYEQYF
NA	TRBV30	NA	TRBJ1-6	TGTGCCTGGAGTAGGGAGGGTGCATCCTATAATTCACCCCTCCACTTT	CAWSREGASYNSPLHF
NA	TRBV6-2/TRBV6-3	TRBD1	TRBJ2-5	TGTGCCAGCAGTTGGGGGAACCGGGACAGGGAGGAGACCCAGTACTTC	CASSWGNRDREETQYF
NA	TRBV12-5	NA	TRBJ1-1	TGTGCTAGTGGTTTGCTGACGTCAGGGAAGGCTGAAGCTTTCTTT	CASGLLTSGKAEAFF
NA	TRBV7-2	NA	TRBJ2-7	TGTGCCAGCAGCTTATCGGCCTTTTCCCTCGGCGGGAACTCCGAGCAGTACTTC	CASSLSAFSLGGNSEQYF
once	TRBV19	TRBD1	TRBJ1-1	TGTGCCAGTAGTACGCAGGGGGCTGGGACTGAAGCTTTCTTT	CASSTQGAGTEAFF
NA	TRBV2	TRBD1	TRBJ1-2	TGTGCCAGCAGTGACCGACAGGGTGTGGCCTATGGCTACACCTTC	CASSDRQGVAYGYTF
NA	TRBV11-2	TRBD2	TRBJ2-3	TGTGCCAGCAGCTTAGTGGCTAGCGGGAGGTCAACAGATACGCAGTATTTT	CASSLVASGRSTDTQYF
NA	TRBV4-3	TRBD1	TRBJ2-7	TGCGCCAGCAGCCAAGATCGGACAGGTCTCTACGAGCAGTACTTC	CASSQDRTGLYEQYF
NA	TRBV7-9	NA	TRBJ1-2	TGTGCCAGCAGCTTAGCTTTTTTACCGGACAGCGCCTATGGCTACACCTTC	CASSLAFLPDSAYGYTF
NA	TRBV7-9	TRBD2	TRBJ2-1	TGTGCCAGCAGCGGACAGACTAGCGGTAGCTCCTACAATGAGCAGTTCTTC	CASSGQTSGSSYNEQFF
NA	TRBV3-1/TRBV3-2	TRBD1	TRBJ2-1	TGTGCCAGCAGCCAAATGGTCTGGCAGGGGGATCAGTTCTTC	CASSQMVWQGDQFF
NA	TRBV20-1	NA	TRBJ1-5	TGCAGTGCTAGTTCCAGGGTCGGCAATCAGCCCCAGCATTTT	CSASSRVGNQPQHF
NA	TRBV6-5	NA	TRBJ2-7	TGTGCCAGCAGCTCCGGGACTCGACCCTACGAGCAGTACTTC	CASSSGTRPYEQYF
NA	TRBV29-1	TRBD2	TRBJ2-3	TGCAGCGTGCGGGGGAAGAACACAGATACGCAGTATTTT	CSVRGKNTDTQYF
NA	TRBV15	TRBD2	TRBJ2-5	TGTGCCACCATGGAAGCTAGCGGGCCCCGGGAGACCCAGTACTTC	CATMEASGPRETQYF
NA	TRBV5-1	NA	TRBJ1-2	TGCGCCAGCAGCTTTATTACGGGTTCAGGGCTAGACTACACCTTC	CASSFITGSGLDYTF